This section outlines one T cell receptor (beta chain) sequence together with its context. The antigen it recognizes is unknown. Nothing much larger sits one base from this clone, and base qualities are not available. The immunoSEQ Assay, a bias-controlled multiplex PCR, was used to amplify TCRbeta CDR3 regions from genomic DNA. The study's processing was this. Within the assay, amplification of reference gene primers was used to estimate how many nucleated cells each sample contained. To quantify the absolute abundance of each unique TCRbeta CDR3 rearrangement, sequence reads were collapsed and filtered. For each sample, productive Simpson clonality was calculated as the square root of Simpson's diversity index over productive rearrangements. In its TCRdb copy, this immuneACCESS table keeps in-frame sequences only and misses some clones. Where compared with another copy, unresolved V genes explain less than half of these, and the others have no known cause. The V and J calls and clone size are taken from that table; D and trimming were inferred from the DNA. The table for this sample lists roughly 190,000 clones; around 80% of them were counted only once. Of the sample, 6.9% is held by the ten largest clones.

Whole blood was collected in K2EDTA tubes by collaborating institutions according to the institutions' own protocols. For TCRbeta analysis, collaborators shipped samples as frozen whole blood, isolated PBMCs, or DNA extracted from either of those sample types. The record originates from a study of blood T cell repertoires in COVID-19 (TCRdb year 2020). Regarding the study in general: Collaborator samples came from the United States, Italy and Spain and covered acute and convalescent phases of COVID-19. The material from the prospective study consisted of cDNA or gDNA derived from T cells, B-cell-depleted T cells, or PBMCs. The dataset comprised deeply sampled blood TCRbeta repertoires from subjects exposed to, actively infected with, or recovered from COVID-19. The repertoires were made available in a free public database intended to serve as a resource for research on the immune response to SARS-CoV-2. Samples came from the ongoing ImmuneRACE study (first 160 participants) plus 1,254 subjects from 6 global collaborators. Sample metadata almost always included a de-identified subject ID, COVID-19 status, age in years and sex. Where available, HLA class I and class II types were taken from metadata supplied by the sample provider and were not determined by assay-based typing.

V and J are truncated by 0 bases and 6 bases respectively, leaving an intervening sequence of 12 bases. The CDR3 runs 13 amino acids, cysteine and phenylalanine included. Only CDR3 DNA remains: 39 bases, in frame from the first base. CDR1 and CDR2 (GTSNPN, SVGIG) derive from the germline V gene (reference sequence). Paper-wide results and their limitations: How much clinical and demographic metadata was included differed by source and by participant, and the metadata was provided uncurated.

Rearrangement joined TRBV30 to TRBJ2-7; the D gene is perhaps TRBD2, from 6 matching bases. What was sequenced was peripheral blood. The TCR sequence derives from a man in his sixties with acute or convalescent COVID-19. The CDR3 here reads CAWSVLGGAEQYF. The DNA sequence follows: TGTGCCTGGAGTGTACTCGGGGGAGCCGAGCAGTACTTC.